This record covers a single T cell receptor beta chain. This sample was included in a study of blood T cell repertoires in COVID-19. V lost 1 base and J lost 3, with 10 bases in between. Germline V gene lookup returns CDR1 LGHDT and CDR2 YNNKEL (reference sequence). The CDR3 totals 15 residues. Per the original methods: Nucleated cell number was recorded as an estimate derived from reference gene primer amplification. The protocol was immunoSEQ multiplex PCR, while the TCRdb copy is restricted to in-frame clones and leaves out a portion. The D gene and trimming were derived from the DNA, and the V and J assignments and clone size from that table. The sample has around 200,000 clones, more than 70% seen once. Participants' own reports of clinical history determined their cohort assignment.

V usage is TRBV3-1 (or the pseudogene TRBV3-2) and J usage is TRBJ1-5; the D gene is possibly TRBD1 (5 bases). The sequence derives from a man aged 35 to 55 with acute COVID-19. The sample was PBMCs or T cells enriched from blood (not recorded which). The CDR3 coding sequence is TGTGCCAGCAGCCAAGGAGGCAGGGACAATCAGCCCCAGCATTTT. As protein: CASSQGGRDNQPQHF.